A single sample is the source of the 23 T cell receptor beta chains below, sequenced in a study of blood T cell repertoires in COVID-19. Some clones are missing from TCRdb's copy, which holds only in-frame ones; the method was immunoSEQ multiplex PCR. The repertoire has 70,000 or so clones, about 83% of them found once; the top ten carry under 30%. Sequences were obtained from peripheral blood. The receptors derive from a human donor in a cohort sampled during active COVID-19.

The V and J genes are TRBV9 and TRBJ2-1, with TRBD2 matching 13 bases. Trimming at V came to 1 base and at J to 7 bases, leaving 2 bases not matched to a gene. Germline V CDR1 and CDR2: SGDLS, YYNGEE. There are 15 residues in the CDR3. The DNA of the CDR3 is TGTGCCAGCAGCGTAAAACTAGCGGGAGGGAATGAGCAGTTCTTC. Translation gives CASSVKLAGGNEQFF. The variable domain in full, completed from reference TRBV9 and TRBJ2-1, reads DSGVTQTPKHLITATGQRVTLRCSPRSGDLSVYWYQQSLDQGLQFLIQYYNGEERAKGNILERFSAQQFPDLHSELNLSSLELGDSALYFCASSVKLAGGNEQFFGPGTRLTVL.

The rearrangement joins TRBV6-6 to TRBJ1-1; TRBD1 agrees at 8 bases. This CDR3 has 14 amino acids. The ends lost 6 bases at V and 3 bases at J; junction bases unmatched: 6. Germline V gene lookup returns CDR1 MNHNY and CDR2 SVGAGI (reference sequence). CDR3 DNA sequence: TGTGCCAGCAGAATGACAGGGGAACACACTGAAGCTTTCTTT. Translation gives CASRMTGEHTEAFF.

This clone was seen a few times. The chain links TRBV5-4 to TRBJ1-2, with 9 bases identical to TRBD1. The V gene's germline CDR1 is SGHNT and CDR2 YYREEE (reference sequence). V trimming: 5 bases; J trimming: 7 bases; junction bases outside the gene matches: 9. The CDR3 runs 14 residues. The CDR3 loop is CASSREQGARGYTF. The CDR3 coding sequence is TGTGCCAGCAGTCGGGAACAGGGGGCGCGTGGCTACACCTTC.

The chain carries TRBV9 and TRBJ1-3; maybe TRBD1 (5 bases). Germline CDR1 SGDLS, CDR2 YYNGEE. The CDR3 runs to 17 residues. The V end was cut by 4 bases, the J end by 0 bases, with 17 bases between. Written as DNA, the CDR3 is TGTGCCAGCAGCCTCACAGCGGGGGACCCCTCTGGAAACACCATATATTTT. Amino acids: CASSLTAGDPSGNTIYF.

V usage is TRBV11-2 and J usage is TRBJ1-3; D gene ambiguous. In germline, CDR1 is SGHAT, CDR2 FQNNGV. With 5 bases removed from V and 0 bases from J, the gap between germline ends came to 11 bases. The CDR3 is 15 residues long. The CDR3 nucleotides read TGTGCCAGCAGCACCTGGGCCCTCTCTGGAAACACCATATATTTT. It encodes CASSTWALSGNTIYF. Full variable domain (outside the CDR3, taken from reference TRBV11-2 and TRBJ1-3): EAGVAQSPRYKIIEKRQSVAFWCNPISGHATLYWYQQILGQGPKLLIQFQNNGVVDDSQLPKDRFSAERLKGVDSTLKIQPAKLEDSAVYLCASSTWALSGNTIYFGEGSWLTVV.

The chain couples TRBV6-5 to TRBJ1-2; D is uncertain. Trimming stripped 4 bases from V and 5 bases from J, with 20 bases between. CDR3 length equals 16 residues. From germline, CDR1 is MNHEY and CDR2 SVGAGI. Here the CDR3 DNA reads TGTGCCAGCAGTTCCCGAAGGGCGGAGGAACTATATGGCTACACCTTC. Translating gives CASSSRRAEELYGYTF.

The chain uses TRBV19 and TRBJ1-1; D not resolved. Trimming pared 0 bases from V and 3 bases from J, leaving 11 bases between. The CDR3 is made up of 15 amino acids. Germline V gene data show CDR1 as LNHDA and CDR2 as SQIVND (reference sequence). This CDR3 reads CASSIEAGTDTEAFF. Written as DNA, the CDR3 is TGTGCCAGTAGTATAGAAGCGGGTACAGACACTGAAGCTTTCTTT.

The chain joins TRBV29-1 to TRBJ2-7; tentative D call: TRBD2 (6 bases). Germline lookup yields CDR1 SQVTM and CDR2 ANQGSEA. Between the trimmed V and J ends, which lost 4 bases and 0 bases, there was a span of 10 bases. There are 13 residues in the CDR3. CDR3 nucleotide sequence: TGCAGCGTTGTGCGGGGTGGCTCCTACGAGCAGTACTTC. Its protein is CSVVRGGSYEQYF.

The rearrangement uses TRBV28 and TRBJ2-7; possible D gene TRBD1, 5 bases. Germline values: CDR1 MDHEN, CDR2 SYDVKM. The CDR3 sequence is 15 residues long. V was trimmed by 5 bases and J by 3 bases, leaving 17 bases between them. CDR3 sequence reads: CASSLPHAGNYEQYF. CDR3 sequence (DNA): TGTGCCAGCAGTCTACCACACGCAGGGAACTACGAGCAGTACTTC.

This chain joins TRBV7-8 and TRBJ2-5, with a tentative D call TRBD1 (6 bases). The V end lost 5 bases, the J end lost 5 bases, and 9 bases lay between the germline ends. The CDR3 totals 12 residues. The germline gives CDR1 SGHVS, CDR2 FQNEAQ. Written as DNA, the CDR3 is TGTGCCAGCAGCAAAAGGGGGGAGACCCAGTACTTC. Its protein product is CASSKRGETQYF.

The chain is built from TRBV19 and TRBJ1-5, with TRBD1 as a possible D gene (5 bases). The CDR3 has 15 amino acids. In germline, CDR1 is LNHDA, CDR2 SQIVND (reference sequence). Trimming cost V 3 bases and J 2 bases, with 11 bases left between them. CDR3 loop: CASSILTEGNQPQHF. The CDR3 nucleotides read TGTGCCAGTAGTATCCTGACAGAAGGCAATCAGCCCCAGCATTTT.

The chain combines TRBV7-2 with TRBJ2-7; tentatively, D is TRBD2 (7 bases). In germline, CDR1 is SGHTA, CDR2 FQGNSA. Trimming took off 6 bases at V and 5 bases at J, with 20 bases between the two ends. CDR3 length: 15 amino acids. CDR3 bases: TGTGCCAGCAGGAGATGGGGAGGGGGAGTCGACGAGCAGTACTTC. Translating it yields CASRRWGGGVDEQYF.

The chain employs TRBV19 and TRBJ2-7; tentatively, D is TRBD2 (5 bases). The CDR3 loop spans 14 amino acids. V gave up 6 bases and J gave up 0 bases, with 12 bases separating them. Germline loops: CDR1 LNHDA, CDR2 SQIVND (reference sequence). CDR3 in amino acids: CASRKAGSSYEQYF. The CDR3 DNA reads TGTGCCAGTAGGAAGGCGGGTTCCTCCTACGAGCAGTACTTC.

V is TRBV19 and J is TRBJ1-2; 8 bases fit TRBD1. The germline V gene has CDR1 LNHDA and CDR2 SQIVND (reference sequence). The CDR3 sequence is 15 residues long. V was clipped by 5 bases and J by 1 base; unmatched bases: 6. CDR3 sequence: CASSLRTGINYGYTF. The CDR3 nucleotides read TGTGCCAGTAGTCTTCGGACAGGGATTAACTATGGCTACACCTTC.

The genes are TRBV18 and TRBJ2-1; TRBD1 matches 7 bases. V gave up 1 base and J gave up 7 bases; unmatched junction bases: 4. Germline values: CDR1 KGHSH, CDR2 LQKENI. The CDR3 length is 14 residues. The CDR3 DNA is TGTGCCAGCTCACCACAACAGGGGAATAATGAGCAGTTCTTC. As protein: CASSPQQGNNEQFF. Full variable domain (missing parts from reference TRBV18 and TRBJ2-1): NAGVMQNPRHLVRRRGQEARLRCSPMKGHSHVYWYRQLPEEGLKFMVYLQKENIIDESGMPKERFSAEFPKEGPSILRIQQVVRGDSAAYFCASSPQQGNNEQFFGPGTRLTVL.

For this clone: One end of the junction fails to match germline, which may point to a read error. The CDR3 loop is CASSQDREDTQYF. DNA for the CDR3: TGTGCTAGCAGCCAGGACAGGGAGGATACGCAGTATTTT. The chain combines TRBV7-7 with TRBJ2-3, with TRBD1 matching over 8 bases. CDR1 SSHAT and CDR2 FNYEAQ come from the germline V gene (reference sequence). There are 13 residues in the CDR3.

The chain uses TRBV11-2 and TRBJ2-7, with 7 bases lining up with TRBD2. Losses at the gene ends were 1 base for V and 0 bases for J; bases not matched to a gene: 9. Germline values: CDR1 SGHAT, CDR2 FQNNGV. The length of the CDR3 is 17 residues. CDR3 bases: TGTGCCAGCAGCTTAGCCCCGGCTAGCGGTAGCTCCTACGAGCAGTACTTC. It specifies CASSLAPASGSSYEQYF. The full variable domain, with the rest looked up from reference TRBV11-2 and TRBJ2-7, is EAGVAQSPRYKIIEKRQSVAFWCNPISGHATLYWYQQILGQGPKLLIQFQNNGVVDDSQLPKDRFSAERLKGVDSTLKIQPAKLEDSAVYLCASSLAPASGSSYEQYFGPGTRLTVT.

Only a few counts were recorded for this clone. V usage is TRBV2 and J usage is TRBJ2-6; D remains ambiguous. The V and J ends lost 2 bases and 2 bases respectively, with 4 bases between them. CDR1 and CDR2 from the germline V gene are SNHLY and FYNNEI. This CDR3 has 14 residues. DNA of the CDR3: TGTGCCAGCAGTGAACGGGCTGGGGCCAACGTCCTGACTTTC. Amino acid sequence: CASSERAGANVLTF.

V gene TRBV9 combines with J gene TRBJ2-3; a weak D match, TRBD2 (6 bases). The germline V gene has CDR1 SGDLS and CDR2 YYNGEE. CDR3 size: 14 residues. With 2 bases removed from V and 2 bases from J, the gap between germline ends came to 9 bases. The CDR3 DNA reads TGTGCCAGCAGCGTTTGGGGGGACACAGATACGCAGTATTTT. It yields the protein CASSVWGDTDTQYF. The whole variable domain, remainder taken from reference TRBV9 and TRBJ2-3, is DSGVTQTPKHLITATGQRVTLRCSPRSGDLSVYWYQQSLDQGLQFLIQYYNGEERAKGNILERFSAQQFPDLHSELNLSSLELGDSALYFCASSVWGDTDTQYFGPGTRLTVL.

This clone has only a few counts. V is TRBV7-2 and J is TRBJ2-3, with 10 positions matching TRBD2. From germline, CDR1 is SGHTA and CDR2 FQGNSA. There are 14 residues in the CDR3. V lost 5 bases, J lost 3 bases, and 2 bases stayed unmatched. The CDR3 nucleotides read TGTGCCAGCAGCCAGGGACTAGCGACAGATACGCAGTATTTT. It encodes CASSQGLATDTQYF.

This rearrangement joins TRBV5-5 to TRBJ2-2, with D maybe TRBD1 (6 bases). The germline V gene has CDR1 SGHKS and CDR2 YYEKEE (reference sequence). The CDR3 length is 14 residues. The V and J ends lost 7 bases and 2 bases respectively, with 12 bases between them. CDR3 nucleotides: TGTGCCAGCTATTGGACAGATAACACCGGGGAGCTGTTTTTT. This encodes CASYWTDNTGELFF.

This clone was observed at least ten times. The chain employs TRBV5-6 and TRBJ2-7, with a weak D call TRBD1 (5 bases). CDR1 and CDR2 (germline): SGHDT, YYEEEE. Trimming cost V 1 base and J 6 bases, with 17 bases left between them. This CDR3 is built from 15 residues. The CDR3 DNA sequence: TGTGCCAGCAGCTTGCTAGGGGTCGCGATCTTCGAGCAGTACTTC. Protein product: CASSLLGVAIFEQYF.

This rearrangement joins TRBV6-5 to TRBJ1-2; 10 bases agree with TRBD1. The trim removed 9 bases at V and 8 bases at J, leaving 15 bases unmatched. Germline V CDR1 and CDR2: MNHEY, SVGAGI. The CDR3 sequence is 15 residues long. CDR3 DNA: TGTGCCAGTGGAAACCGGGCGGGACAGGGGCGAGGCTACACCTTC. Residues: CASGNRAGQGRGYTF.